The 27 T cell receptor beta chains in this list originate from one sample, sequenced in a study of shared clonotypes between healthy human individuals. CD45RO-negative CD8 cells positively selected for CCR7 made up the naive population, which excluded terminally differentiated effector memory CD45RA+ cells. Assay: immunoSEQ multiplex PCR; the TCRdb copy retains only in-frame clones and omits some. The data contain millions of clones, about 93% of them singletons. The material sequenced was naive CD8+ T cells from PBMCs. The receptors shown here come from a man between 18 and 35 years old in good health. Some clones in this sample may be carry-over from other donors' samples.

V gene TRBV10-3 combines with J gene TRBJ1-6; D might be TRBD1 (5 bases). Trimming took off 2 bases at V and 10 bases at J, with 15 bases between the two ends. There are 15 residues in the CDR3. Germline-derived CDR1 and CDR2 are ENHRY and SYGVKD. CDR3 loop: CAISEGGEKWSPLHF. CDR3 in DNA: TGTGCCATCAGTGAGGGGGGGGAGAAATGGTCACCCCTCCACTTT.

The chain recombines TRBV27 with TRBJ2-3; D might be TRBD1 (5 bases). Germline V gives CDR1 MNHEY, CDR2 SMNVEV (reference sequence). This CDR3 spans 14 amino acids. V was clipped by 5 bases and J by 2 bases, with 11 bases between them. CDR3 residues: CASSRQISTDTQYF. DNA for the CDR3: TGTGCCAGCAGTCGACAGATTTCCACAGATACGCAGTATTTT.

This chain joins TRBV9 and TRBJ2-7; TRBD1 or TRBD2 may be the D gene (5 bases each). There are 14 residues in the CDR3. The V end was cut by 0 bases, the J end by 5 bases, with 12 bases between. CDR1 is SGDLS and CDR2 is YYNGEE in the germline V gene. CDR3 nucleotides: TGTGCCAGCAGCGTAGCTCTGAGGGGACACGAGCAGTACTTC. It encodes CASSVALRGHEQYF. The full variable domain, with the rest looked up from reference TRBV9 and TRBJ2-7, is DSGVTQTPKHLITATGQRVTLRCSPRSGDLSVYWYQQSLDQGLQFLIQYYNGEERAKGNILERFSAQQFPDLHSELNLSSLELGDSALYFCASSVALRGHEQYFGPGTRLTVT.

The chain recombines TRBV9 with TRBJ2-7; TRBD2 matches at 11 bases. Germline V lookup: CDR1 SGDLS, CDR2 YYNGEE. This CDR3 has 14 residues. The junction had 1 base not matched to a gene; V was cut back by 0 bases and J by 5 bases. CDR3 DNA: TGTGCCAGCAGCGTAGCGGGACTAGCGGACGAGCAGTACTTC. Protein sequence: CASSVAGLADEQYF.

This sequence joins TRBV6-6 and TRBJ2-7; 7 nucleotides agree with TRBD1. This CDR3 comprises 14 residues. The V gene end was trimmed by 4 bases and the J gene end by 4 bases; junction bases not matched to a gene: 7. The V gene's germline CDR1 is MNHNY and CDR2 SVGAGI (reference sequence). The CDR3 protein is CASSFMGTAYEQYF. CDR3 DNA: TGTGCCAGCAGTTTTATGGGGACAGCATACGAGCAGTACTTC.

The chain joins TRBV7-9 to TRBJ2-3, with unresolved D. Germline values: CDR1 SEHNR, CDR2 FQNEAQ (reference sequence). Deletions cut 7 bases from V and 1 base from J, with 3 bases between. This CDR3 is built from 11 residues. As DNA, the CDR3 is TGTGCCAGCACCGGCACAGATACGCAGTATTTT. Protein product: CASTGTDTQYF.

J is TRBJ1-2 and V is TRBV6-5; D is unresolved. Germline CDR1 MNHEY, CDR2 SVGAGI. Trimming pared 6 bases from V and 4 bases from J, leaving 12 bases between. This CDR3 has 13 residues. The CDR3 protein is CASSPDTLYGYTF. The CDR3 region has the DNA TGTGCCAGCAGCCCTGATACCCTCTATGGCTACACCTTC.

V usage is TRBV28 and J usage is TRBJ2-1, with TRBD2 identical over 8 bases. V dropped 3 bases and J dropped 3; count of bases not matched to a gene: 10. CDR1 is MDHEN, CDR2 SYDVKM, per germline. CDR3 length: 17 amino acids. CDR3 protein: CASSFFSGTILYNEQFF. CDR3 DNA sequence: TGTGCCAGCAGTTTTTTTAGCGGGACGATCCTCTACAATGAGCAGTTCTTC. Full variable domain (remainder filled in from reference TRBV28 and TRBJ2-1): DVKVTQSSRYLVKRTGEKVFLECVQDMDHENMFWYRQDPGLGLRLIYFSYDVKMKEKGDIPEGYSVSREKKERFSLILESASTNQTSMYLCASSFFSGTILYNEQFFGPGTRLTVL.

The chain is built from TRBV28 and TRBJ1-4; D is possibly TRBD1 (5 bases). The CDR3 spans 17 residues. Germline lookup yields CDR1 MDHEN and CDR2 SYDVKM. V was pared by 4 bases and J by 5 bases, with 20 bases between. The CDR3 protein is CASSSAVGEGTNEKLFF. CDR3 nucleotides: TGTGCCAGCAGTTCTGCGGTAGGGGAGGGGACGAATGAAAAACTGTTTTTT. The full variable domain, completed using reference TRBV28 and TRBJ1-4, is DVKVTQSSRYLVKRTGEKVFLECVQDMDHENMFWYRQDPGLGLRLIYFSYDVKMKEKGDIPEGYSVSREKKERFSLILESASTNQTSMYLCASSSAVGEGTNEKLFFGSGTQLSVL.

This sequence joins TRBV4-1 and TRBJ2-7; D gene unclear. The germline V and J ends were trimmed by 3 bases and 3 bases, with 21 bases remaining between them. Germline V gene lookup returns CDR1 MGHRA and CDR2 YSYEKL. The CDR3 covers 17 residues. CDR3 residues: CASSHSPSPPASYEQYF. The CDR3 DNA reads TGCGCCAGCAGCCATTCCCCTTCTCCCCCGGCCAGCTACGAGCAGTACTTC.

The J gene is TRBJ2-1, the V gene TRBV18; D is uncertain. The CDR3 has 13 amino acids. Trimming cost V 2 bases and J 8 bases, with 10 bases left between them. Germline-derived CDR1 and CDR2 are KGHSH and LQKENI. As DNA, the CDR3 is TGTGCCAGCTCACCATTTCCGGGCTATGAGCAGTTCTTC. Translating gives CASSPFPGYEQFF.

The CDR3 region is CASSFLTSGHQETQYF. CDR3 bases: TGTGCCAGCAGCTTCCTGACTAGCGGGCACCAAGAGACCCAGTACTTC. V usage is TRBV7-8 and J usage is TRBJ2-5; 10 bases agree with TRBD2. Germline V gene lookup returns CDR1 SGHVS and CDR2 FQNEAQ. This CDR3 contains 16 residues. The junction had 4 bases not matched to a gene; V was cut back by 3 bases and J by 0 bases. Combining the CDR3 with reference TRBV7-8 and TRBJ2-5 gives the whole variable domain GAGVSQSPRYKVAKRGQDVALRCDPISGHVSLFWYQQALGQGPEFLTYFQNEAQLDKSGLPSDRFFAERPEGSVSTLKIQRTQQEDSAVYLCASSFLTSGHQETQYFGPGTRLLVL.

V usage is TRBV10-3 and J usage is TRBJ2-1; weak D call: TRBD2 (6 bases). The germline V and J ends were trimmed by 7 bases and 0 bases, with 13 bases remaining between them. CDR3 size: 15 residues. The germline V gene has CDR1 ENHRY and CDR2 SYGVKD. CDR3 region: CAITHDGSSYNEQFF. As DNA, the CDR3 is TGTGCCATCACTCATGACGGGAGCTCCTACAATGAGCAGTTCTTC.

V usage is TRBV19 and J usage is TRBJ1-2; possible D gene TRBD1, 6 bases. The CDR3 has 15 amino acids. The germline gives CDR1 LNHDA, CDR2 SQIVND (reference sequence). Between the trimmed V and J ends, which lost 3 bases and 4 bases, there was a span of 15 bases. CDR3 sequence (DNA): TGTGCCAGTAGTATGGGCAGGGGTCCTTCCTATGGCTACACCTTC. As protein: CASSMGRGPSYGYTF.

The genes are TRBV27 and TRBJ2-2; D is unclear. V lost 2 bases to trimming and J lost 4 bases, with 11 bases between them. The CDR3 totals 15 residues. The germline gives CDR1 MNHEY, CDR2 SMNVEV (reference sequence). CDR3 bases: TGTGCCAGCAGTTTAATCAACAGTCTCACCGGGGAGCTGTTTTTT. Translating it yields CASSLINSLTGELFF.

V usage is TRBV7-2 and J usage is TRBJ2-7; D might be TRBD1 (6 bases). This CDR3 spans 16 amino acids. V gave up 1 base and J gave up 3 bases, with 16 bases separating them. Germline V gene sequence: CDR1 SGHTA, CDR2 FQGNSA. The CDR3 DNA is TGTGCCAGCAGCTTAGTTCTTGGCCAGGGGCACTACGAGCAGTACTTC. Translation: CASSLVLGQGHYEQYF.

The V call is TRBV6-5, the J call TRBJ2-7; D is possibly TRBD2 (5 bases). This CDR3 spans 16 amino acids. Germline V lookup: CDR1 MNHEY, CDR2 SVGAGI. V lost 0 bases and J 3 bases, leaving 15 bases between the germline ends. The CDR3 spells CASSYSRASRNYEQYF. The CDR3 DNA reads TGTGCCAGCAGTTACTCCCGGGCTAGCAGGAACTACGAGCAGTACTTC.

This clone appeared a single time. The same CDR3 arises from other DNA sequences in this sample as well. J is TRBJ2-7 and V is TRBV4-1; 13 nucleotides align to TRBD2. V lost 3 bases and J lost 0; bases outside the gene matches: 2. The CDR3 sequence is 16 residues long. Germline assignment: CDR1 MGHRA and CDR2 YSYEKL. CDR3 nucleotides: TGCGCCAGCAGCCAGGGGACTAGCGGGACCTCCTACGAGCAGTACTTC. It encodes CASSQGTSGTSYEQYF.

The rearrangement links TRBV19 to TRBJ2-1, with a possible D match to TRBD2 (7 bases). The germline V and J ends were trimmed by 3 bases and 4 bases, with 34 bases remaining between them. Germline V gene data show CDR1 as LNHDA and CDR2 as SQIVND (reference sequence). The CDR3 consists of 22 residues. The CDR3 coding sequence is TGTGCCAGTAGTATCGGCTTCTTAGAGGGGGATGGGAGGGCCCTGTGGTACAATGAGCAGTTCTTC. It translates to CASSIGFLEGDGRALWYNEQFF.

The chain recombines TRBV5-1 with TRBJ1-4; 9 bases align to TRBD1. CDR1 and CDR2 (germline): SGHRS, YFSETQ. V dropped 4 bases and J dropped 7; count of bases not matched to a gene: 5. This CDR3 region has 14 residues. The CDR3 sequence: CASSPGTGSEKLFF. In nucleotides, the CDR3 is TGCGCCAGCAGCCCCGGGACAGGGAGTGAAAAACTGTTTTTT.

This clone was counted only a few times. The chain uses TRBV14 and TRBJ1-2; 10 positions agree with TRBD1. V dropped 3 bases and J dropped 7; count of bases not matched to a gene: 5. Germline V lookup: CDR1 SGHDN, CDR2 FVKESK. The CDR3 sequence is 14 residues long. The CDR3 spells CASSHDRGRGGYTF. The CDR3 DNA reads TGTGCCAGCAGCCATGACAGGGGGCGCGGTGGCTACACCTTC.

Of note for this clone: It is unclear where the CDR3 begins or ends on the DNA, so no DNA is shown, and the CDR3 is as TCRdb lists it. The V and J genes are TRBV10-3 and TRBJ2-7; the listed D gene, TRBD2, was not tested against the DNA. The germline V gene encodes CDR1 ENHRY and CDR2 SYGVKD. The CDR3 numbers 16 amino acids, ends counted. The CDR3 here is CAISESRFASGSSWYF.

This sequence joins TRBV28 and TRBJ2-7; tentatively, D is TRBD1 (5 bases). V lost 4 bases, J lost 1 base, and 14 bases lay in between. The germline gives CDR1 MDHEN, CDR2 SYDVKM. This CDR3 region has 15 residues. The CDR3 protein is CASSSRMQGSYEQYF. The CDR3, as DNA: TGTGCCAGCAGTTCTAGGATGCAGGGATCCTACGAGCAGTACTTC.

The V and J genes are TRBV7-3 and TRBJ2-1; 7 nucleotides match TRBD1. V dropped 8 bases and J dropped 7; count of bases not matched to a gene: 11. CDR1 SGHTA and CDR2 FQGTGA come from the germline V gene. This CDR3 spans 14 amino acids. In DNA form, the CDR3 reads TGTGCCAGCGGCGCTTCAGGGGGTTCGAATGAGCAGTTCTTC. It is translated as CASGASGGSNEQFF.

The chain is built from TRBV4-3 and TRBJ2-1, with D possibly TRBD2 on 5 matching bases. This CDR3 comprises 18 residues. Germline V gene sequence: CDR1 LGHNA, CDR2 YSLEER. V lost 8 bases, J lost 0 bases, and 23 bases lay in between. CDR3 sequence: CASAKFYGVTSSYNEQFF. The CDR3 DNA is TGCGCCAGCGCCAAGTTCTACGGGGTCACGAGCTCCTACAATGAGCAGTTCTTC.

The chain couples TRBV4-1 to TRBJ2-3; TRBD2 agrees at 8 bases. Germline V gene data show CDR1 as MGHRA and CDR2 as YSYEKL. V lost 3 bases, J lost 4 bases, and 15 bases stayed unmatched. CDR3 length: 18 residues. The CDR3 DNA follows: TGCGCCAGCAGCCAGGAGGTTCGAAGCGGGAGTTGGTCAGATACGCAGTATTTT. Its protein is CASSQEVRSGSWSDTQYF.

The V gene is TRBV7-9, the J gene TRBJ2-5; the D gene is possibly TRBD2 (7 bases). CDR1 and CDR2 (germline): SEHNR, FQNEAQ (reference sequence). The CDR3 has 14 residues. The ends were cut back, 3 bases at V and 5 bases at J, with 13 bases in the middle. The CDR3 DNA reads as TGTGCCAGCAGCTTCGGGGGGCGCCGGGAGACCCAGTACTTC. Translated: CASSFGGRRETQYF.